The rows below give T cell receptor beta chains drawn from one sample of a study of early T cells in non-severe SARS-CoV-2 infection. MiXCR, applied by TCRdb to the 5' RACE reads, yields one record per CDR3 protein. The repertoire includes roughly 40,000 distinct CDR3 sequences, 4.7% of them detected once, and approximately 4.8% sits in the top ten. Sequencing was carried out using whole blood. The receptor source for this set is an adult who was a healthcare worker with PCR-confirmed SARS-CoV-2 infection or an uninfected control (not recorded which). CDR3s include the opening cysteine and the closing phenylalanine or tryptophan. A D gene is named only where the DNA matches it firmly. The listing skips clone size in some rows; elsewhere it reads once, few, many or a size class.

clone size: many; V gene: TRBV19; D gene: NA; J gene: TRBJ1-5; CDR3 protein: CASSVRLSNQPQHF; CDR3 DNA: TGTGCCAGTAGTGTCAGACTTAGCAATCAGCCCCAGCATTTT
clone size: NA; V gene: TRBV2; D gene: NA; J gene: TRBJ2-7; CDR3 protein: CASGGDYLYEQYF; CDR3 DNA: TGTGCCAGCGGTGGCGACTACCTCTACGAGCAGTACTTC
clone size: many; V gene: TRBV7-2; D gene: NA; J gene: TRBJ2-3; CDR3 protein: CASSLVGPLNGDTQYF; CDR3 DNA: TGTGCCAGCAGCTTAGTCGGGCCTTTGAACGGAGATACGCAGTATTTT
clone size: NA; V gene: TRBV11-2; D gene: NA; J gene: TRBJ1-6; CDR3 protein: CASSIGEVRNSPLHF; CDR3 DNA: TGTGCCAGCAGTATAGGGGAGGTCCGGAATTCACCCCTCCACTTT
clone size: many; V gene: TRBV7-9; D gene: NA; J gene: TRBJ2-3; CDR3 protein: CASSRGQTDTQYF; CDR3 DNA: TGTGCCAGCAGCAGGGGACAAACAGATACGCAGTATTTT
clone size: NA; V gene: TRBV10-2; D gene: TRBD2; J gene: TRBJ2-2; CDR3 protein: CASSPAGEANTGELFF; CDR3 DNA: TGCGCCAGCAGCCCAGCGGGAGAAGCGAACACCGGGGAGCTGTTTTTT
clone size: many; V gene: TRBV28; D gene: TRBD2; J gene: TRBJ2-7; CDR3 protein: CASSLSGSLYEQYF; CDR3 DNA: TGTGCCAGCAGTCTGAGCGGGAGTTTGTACGAGCAGTACTTC
clone size: NA; V gene: TRBV7-9; D gene: NA; J gene: TRBJ2-3; CDR3 protein: CASSFSPDSSSTDTQYF; CDR3 DNA: TGTGCCAGCAGCTTCTCACCCGACAGCTCTAGCACAGATACGCAGTATTTT
clone size: many; V gene: TRBV12-3/TRBV12-4; D gene: NA; J gene: TRBJ1-6; CDR3 protein: CASSPTRGGNSPLHF; CDR3 DNA: TGTGCCAGCAGTCCAACCCGGGGTGGCAATTCACCCCTCCACTTT
clone size: many; V gene: TRBV11-2; D gene: NA; J gene: TRBJ1-1; CDR3 protein: CASSLDITYTEAFF; CDR3 DNA: TGTGCCAGCAGCTTAGACATCACCTACACTGAAGCTTTCTTT
clone size: many; V gene: TRBV6-2/TRBV6-3; D gene: TRBD2; J gene: TRBJ2-1; CDR3 protein: CASRDNSGGLSYNEQFF; CDR3 DNA: TGTGCCAGCAGGGATAATAGCGGGGGCCTCTCCTACAATGAGCAGTTCTTC